Presented here are 25 T cell receptor beta chains from one specimen sequenced in a study of identical twins. TCRdb re-called the 5' RACE reads through MiXCR, storing one row per CDR3 protein. This sample has 1.5 million to 2 million distinct CDR3 sequences, with about 31% found just once. Input material: cord blood. The source is a newborn girl in good health.

The table lists this clonotype with a few counts. One end of the junction does not line up with germline, which may come from a read error. The chain couples TRBV7-7 to TRBJ1-4, with 9 bases identical to TRBD1. The CDR3 runs 13 residues. Germline values: CDR1 SSHAT, CDR2 FNYEAQ (reference sequence). CDR3 bases: TGTGCTAGCAGCTTCGGACAGGGGAGAAAACTGTTTTTT. Translating gives CASSFGQGRKLFF. Full variable domain (remainder filled in from reference TRBV7-7 and TRBJ1-4): GAGVSQSPRYKVTKRGQDVTLRCDPISSHATLYWYQQALGQGPEFLTYFNYEAQPDKSGLPSDRFSAERPEGSISTLTIQRTEQRDSAMYRCASSFGQGRKLFFGSGTQLSVL.

This clonotype has a handful of counts. The chain links TRBV28 to TRBJ2-5; 14 positions match TRBD2. This CDR3 spans 16 amino acids. The germline V gene has CDR1 MDHEN and CDR2 SYDVKM. Unmatched junction bases numbered 7, after V lost 5 bases and J lost 5 bases. CDR3 sequence reads: CASSPGLAGVRETQYF. Written as DNA, the CDR3 is TGTGCCAGCAGTCCGGGACTAGCGGGAGTTCGTGAGACCCAGTACTTC.

The chain recombines TRBV3-1 with TRBJ2-5, with 7 bases lining up with TRBD1. This CDR3 has 15 residues. V was clipped by 4 bases and J by 5 bases; unmatched bases: 10. Per the germline V gene, CDR1 is LGHDT and CDR2 is YNNKEL (reference sequence). DNA of the CDR3: TGTGCCAGCAGCCGGGGACAGAGAAATAGGGAGACCCAGTACTTC. Amino acid sequence: CASSRGQRNRETQYF.

Here the CDR3 reads CASRRTGGVNQPQHF. CDR3 nucleotide sequence: TGTGCCAGCAGGCGCACAGGGGGCGTCAATCAGCCCCAGCATTTT. The chain employs TRBV6-5 and TRBJ1-5; 9 bases match TRBD1. The V and J ends lost 6 bases and 3 bases, in that order; junction bases with no gene match: 6. This CDR3 spans 15 amino acids. In germline, CDR1 is MNHEY, CDR2 SVGAGI.

The V gene is TRBV5-1, the J gene TRBJ2-7; 10 bases map to TRBD1. Germline values: CDR1 SGHRS, CDR2 YFSETQ. The CDR3 covers 14 residues. V shed 6 bases, J shed 4 bases, and the junction held 7 bases outside the gene matches. The CDR3 protein is CASTPRTGGYEQYF. The CDR3 bases are TGCGCCAGCACCCCTCGGACAGGGGGGTACGAGCAGTACTTC.

CDR3 in amino acids: CASSPRRDRATYEQYF. In nucleotides, the CDR3 is TGTGCCAGCTCACCACGTAGGGACAGGGCAACCTACGAGCAGTACTTC. V is TRBV18 and J is TRBJ2-7, with TRBD1 matching 9 bases. The CDR3 is made up of 16 amino acids. The junction had 6 bases not matched to a gene; V was cut back by 1 base and J by 2 bases. CDR1 is KGHSH, CDR2 LQKENI, per germline.

This clonotype was seen a handful of times. The J gene is TRBJ1-5, the V gene TRBV20-1; D uncertain. This CDR3 spans 13 amino acids. V dropped 3 bases and J dropped 6 bases, with 12 bases sitting between them. CDR1 and CDR2 (germline): DFQATT, SNEGSKA (reference sequence). The CDR3 DNA reads as TGCAGTGCTAGGAGGGATCCGAGTCAGCCCCAGCATTTT. Translation gives CSARRDPSQPQHF.

The J gene is TRBJ1-2, the V gene TRBV10-3; the D is unclear. The CDR3 spans 14 residues. Trimming took off 7 bases at V and 0 bases at J, with 12 bases between the two ends. CDR1 is ENHRY and CDR2 is SYGVKD in the germline V gene. The CDR3 DNA reads as TGTGCCATCACCAGTAGGACGGCTAACTATGGCTACACCTTC. Amino acid sequence: CAITSRTANYGYTF.

This clonotype was seen a few times. The chain combines TRBV10-3 with TRBJ2-5; D is ambiguous. This CDR3 comprises 15 residues. V gave up 2 bases and J gave up 6 bases, with 16 bases separating them. Looked up from germline, CDR1 is ENHRY and CDR2 is SYGVKD. The CDR3 DNA sequence: TGTGCCATCAGTGAGGAAAAGGTGCGGCAAAAGACCCAGTACTTC. Translating gives CAISEEKVRQKTQYF.

The rearrangement joins TRBV25-1 to TRBJ1-2; D ambiguous. Germline-derived CDR1 and CDR2 are MGHDK and SYGVNS. The CDR3 contains 16 residues. Trimming pared 3 bases from V and 2 bases from J, leaving 16 bases between. In nucleotides, the CDR3 is TGTGCCAGCAGTGAGCCATACGTTGATTCGAACTATGGCTACACCTTC. Its protein is CASSEPYVDSNYGYTF.

This sequence joins TRBV29-1 and TRBJ2-2; maybe TRBD1 (6 bases). This CDR3 is built from 14 residues. Germline V gene data show CDR1 as SQVTM and CDR2 as ANQGSEA. V was clipped by 3 bases and J by 0 bases, with 8 bases between them. The CDR3 sequence: CSVDRGANTGELFF. CDR3 nucleotide sequence: TGCAGCGTTGACAGGGGAGCGAACACCGGGGAGCTGTTTTTT.

This rearrangement joins TRBV20-1 to TRBJ1-5, with a weak D call TRBD1 (5 bases). V lost 3 bases and J lost 9, with 15 bases in between. Germline values: CDR1 DFQATT, CDR2 SNEGSKA (reference sequence). This CDR3 region has 13 residues. CDR3 sequence (DNA): TGCAGTGCTAGGCGGGGGGAAGTCTTGCCCCAGCATTTT. Protein: CSARRGEVLPQHF.

The CDR3, as DNA: TGTGCCAGCAGCTTAGTGGGAGGGGTTAGCGGGGGACGCTACCAGCAGTACTTC. This encodes CASSLVGGVSGGRYQQYF. The gene calls are TRBV7-8 and TRBJ2-5; 9 bases map to TRBD2. J gave up 11 bases and V 1 base, and 20 bases lay outside the gene matches. The CDR3 is 18 residues long. Germline CDR1 and CDR2: SGHVS and FQNEAQ.

The V gene is TRBV2, the J gene TRBJ1-2; D remains unclear. Trimming stripped 8 bases from V and 5 bases from J, with 18 bases between. This CDR3 is 14 amino acids long. CDR1 and CDR2 (germline): SNHLY, FYNNEI. The CDR3 sequence: CASERTAFWYGYTF. As DNA, the CDR3 is TGTGCCAGCGAGAGGACTGCCTTTTGGTATGGCTACACCTTC.

The CDR3 sequence is CSARAGTEYNSPLHF. CDR3 DNA: TGCAGTGCTAGAGCGGGGACGGAGTATAATTCACCCCTCCACTTT. V is TRBV20-1 and J is TRBJ1-6; possible D gene TRBD1, 5 bases. Germline lookup yields CDR1 DFQATT and CDR2 SNEGSKA (reference sequence). Trimming removed 1 base from V and 4 bases from J, with 11 bases in between. The CDR3 loop spans 15 amino acids.

The chain recombines TRBV7-2 with TRBJ1-1; D may be TRBD1 (5 bases). V was clipped by 5 bases and J by 6 bases, with 13 bases between them. The CDR3 length is 13 residues. Germline V gene data show CDR1 as SGHTA and CDR2 as FQGNSA. The DNA of the CDR3 is TGTGCCAGCAGCGATTTTGGGGGGGCTGAAGCTTTCTTT. It is translated as CASSDFGGAEAFF.

V and J are TRBV24-1 and TRBJ2-3; D could derive from TRBD1 or TRBD2 (5 bases each). The CDR3 runs 13 residues. Germline lookup yields CDR1 KGHDR and CDR2 SFDVKD. V was pared by 3 bases and J by 2 bases, with 5 bases between. CDR3 in DNA: TGTGCCACCAGTGATGGGACCACAGATACGCAGTATTTT. It yields the protein CATSDGTTDTQYF.

This clonotype has a handful of counts. Written as DNA, the CDR3 is TGCGCCAGCAGCTTGGCAGATTCTACGCAGTATTTT. Translation gives CASSLADSTQYF. The chain links TRBV5-1 to TRBJ2-3, with D hard to call. The V and J ends lost 0 bases and 8 bases respectively, with 7 bases between them. Germline V gene data show CDR1 as SGHRS and CDR2 as YFSETQ. The length of the CDR3 is 12 residues.

Many counts were recorded for this clonotype. This chain links TRBV6-6 with TRBJ2-7; D unclear. The ends were cut back, 5 bases at V and 3 bases at J, with 17 bases in the middle. This CDR3 region has 15 residues. CDR1 MNHNY and CDR2 SVGAGI come from the germline V gene (reference sequence). CDR3 sequence reads: CASSQTPILFYEQYF. CDR3 DNA: TGTGCCAGCAGTCAGACCCCCATCCTCTTCTACGAGCAGTACTTC.

This clonotype appeared many times. This rearrangement joins TRBV4-2 to TRBJ2-3, with D perhaps TRBD1 or TRBD2 (6 bases each). Germline V gene sequence: CDR1 LGHNA, CDR2 YNFKEQ. The CDR3 has 16 amino acids. Trimming stripped 1 base from V and 4 bases from J, with 15 bases between. CDR3 protein: CASSQAFRGASDTQYF. CDR3 coding DNA: TGTGCCAGCAGCCAAGCGTTTAGGGGGGCATCAGATACGCAGTATTTT.

This clonotype turned up a few times. This chain uses TRBV20-1 with TRBJ2-5, with D uncertain. Trimming stripped 4 bases from V and 11 bases from J, with 11 bases between. The CDR3 has 10 residues. Germline V gives CDR1 DFQATT, CDR2 SNEGSKA (reference sequence). Here the CDR3 DNA reads TGCAGTGCTACCTACAATGAGCAGTACTTC. Protein sequence: CSATYNEQYF.

Only a few counts were recorded for this clonotype. J is TRBJ2-5 and V is TRBV20-1, with TRBD2 matching 7 bases. The end of the DNA fits TRBJ2-7 better, so the J call may be wrong. The CDR3 consists of 13 residues. CDR1 is DFQATT, CDR2 SNEGSKA, per germline (reference sequence). The DNA for the CDR3 is TGCAGTGCTAGACGTGGGAGGGGATACGAGCAGTACTTC. This encodes CSARRGRGYEQYF.

In its sample, this clonotype was seen a few times. The V gene is TRBV12-3 or TRBV12-4, the J gene TRBJ2-1, with 12 bases matching TRBD2. This CDR3 has 20 residues. J gave up 4 bases and V 0 bases, and 13 bases lay outside the gene matches. This CDR3 is CASSLALRLAGGSSYNEQFF. Written as DNA, the CDR3 is TGTGCCAGCAGTTTAGCGCTTAGGCTAGCGGGAGGGTCTAGTTACAATGAGCAGTTCTTC.

This clonotype has a single count. This sequence joins TRBV3-1 and TRBJ2-7; D is possibly TRBD2 (6 bases). This CDR3 contains 12 residues. Germline V gives CDR1 LGHDT, CDR2 YNNKEL (reference sequence). Trimming shortened V by 5 bases and J by 9 bases, and 14 bases separated the two germline ends. The CDR3 reads CASSGMTRGQYF. The CDR3 DNA sequence: TGTGCCAGCAGCGGGATGACTAGAGGGCAGTACTTC.

This clonotype has a handful of counts. This rearrangement joins TRBV9 to TRBJ2-3; D gene uncertain. The CDR3 is made up of 15 amino acids. The germline gives CDR1 SGDLS, CDR2 YYNGEE. Trimming shortened V by 0 bases and J by 1 base, and 9 bases separated the two germline ends. CDR3 in amino acids: CASSVAQARTDTQYF. The CDR3 nucleotides are TGTGCCAGCAGCGTAGCTCAGGCGCGCACAGATACGCAGTATTTT.